This T cell receptor beta chain was captured by sequencing in a study of cytomegalovirus exposure and HLA in healthy donors. Points from the study as a whole: Available immune exposure information covered CMV serostatus only. Cytomegalovirus-associated status was assigned to fewer than 200 TCR beta chains.

Researchers ran the PCR with 60 Vbeta and 13 Jbeta primers. Produced via immunoSEQ multiplex PCR; TCRdb's table is partial and in-frame only. The sample has roughly 120,000 clones; 15% to 19% are singletons. As regards this clone: Its antigen is unidentified.

Trimming stripped 0 bases from V and 4 bases from J, with 9 bases between. Germline V gene sequence: CDR1 MNHNS, CDR2 SASEGT. This CDR3 contains 15 residues. The chain links TRBV6-1 to TRBJ1-4; D is ambiguous. This clonotype originated in a woman aged 18-30 years in good health and CMV-seronegative. Sequencing was done on a sample of PBMCs. For the CDR3, the DNA is TGTGCCAGCAGTGAAGCCCGGCAGGTTAATGAAAAACTGTTTTTT. This translates into CASSEARQVNEKLFF.